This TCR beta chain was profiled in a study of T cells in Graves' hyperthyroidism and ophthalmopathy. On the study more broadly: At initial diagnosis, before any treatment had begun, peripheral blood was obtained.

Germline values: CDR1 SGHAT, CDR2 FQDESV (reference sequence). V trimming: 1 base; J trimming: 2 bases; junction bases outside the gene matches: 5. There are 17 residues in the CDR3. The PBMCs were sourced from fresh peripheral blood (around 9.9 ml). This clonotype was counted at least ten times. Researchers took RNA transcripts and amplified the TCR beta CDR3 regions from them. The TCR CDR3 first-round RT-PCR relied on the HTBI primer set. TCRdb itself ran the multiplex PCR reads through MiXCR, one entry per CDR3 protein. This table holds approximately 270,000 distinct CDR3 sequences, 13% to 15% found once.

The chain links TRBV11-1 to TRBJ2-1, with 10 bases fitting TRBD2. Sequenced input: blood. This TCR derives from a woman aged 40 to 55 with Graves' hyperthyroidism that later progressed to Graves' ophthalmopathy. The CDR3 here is CASSLGGLAVPYNEQFF. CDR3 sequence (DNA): TGTGCCAGCAGCTTAGGAGGACTAGCGGTCCCCTACAATGAGCAGTTCTTC.